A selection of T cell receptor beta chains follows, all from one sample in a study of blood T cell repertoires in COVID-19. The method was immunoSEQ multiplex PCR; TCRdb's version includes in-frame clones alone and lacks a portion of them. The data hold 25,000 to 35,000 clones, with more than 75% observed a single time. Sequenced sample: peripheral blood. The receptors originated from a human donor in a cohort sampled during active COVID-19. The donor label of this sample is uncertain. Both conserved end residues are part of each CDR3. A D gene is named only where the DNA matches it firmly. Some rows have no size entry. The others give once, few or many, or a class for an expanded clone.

CDR3aa: CASSESISGVGELFF
CDR3nt: TGCGCCAGCAGTGAGTCGATCTCGGGGGTCGGGGAGCTGTTTTTT
v_gene: TRBV10-1
j_gene: TRBJ2-2
d_gene: NA
abundance: NA

CDR3aa: CASSQGGPGQPQHF
CDR3nt: TGCGCCAGCAGCCAGGGGGGGCCTGGTCAGCCCCAGCATTTT
v_gene: TRBV4-1
j_gene: TRBJ1-5
d_gene: NA
abundance: NA

CDR3aa: CASSLAGQGMGYNEQFF
CDR3nt: TGTGCCAGCAGCTTAGCGGGACAGGGTATGGGGTACAATGAGCAGTTCTTC
v_gene: TRBV7-2
j_gene: TRBJ2-1
d_gene: TRBD1
abundance: NA

CDR3aa: CASSFGFDRGEQYF
CDR3nt: TGCGCCAGCAGCTTCGGATTCGACCGGGGCGAGCAGTACTTC
v_gene: TRBV5-1
j_gene: TRBJ2-7
d_gene: NA
abundance: NA

CDR3aa: CSAGLAGGTDTQYF
CDR3nt: TGCAGCGCAGGACTAGCGGGAGGCACAGATACGCAGTATTTT
v_gene: TRBV29-1
j_gene: TRBJ2-3
d_gene: TRBD2
abundance: NA

CDR3aa: CASSSPRQYEQYF
CDR3nt: TGTGCCAGCAGCTCACCGCGTCAATACGAGCAGTACTTC
v_gene: TRBV11-3
j_gene: TRBJ2-7
d_gene: NA
abundance: NA

CDR3aa: CASSGLAGRNNEQFF
CDR3nt: TGCGCCAGCAGTGGGCTAGCGGGTCGCAACAATGAGCAGTTCTTC
v_gene: TRBV10-1
j_gene: TRBJ2-1
d_gene: TRBD2
abundance: NA

CDR3aa: CAISQLAGVADTQYF
CDR3nt: TGTGCCATCAGTCAACTAGCGGGAGTCGCAGATACGCAGTATTTT
v_gene: TRBV10-3
j_gene: TRBJ2-3
d_gene: TRBD2
abundance: NA

CDR3aa: CASTGTSGIRNEQFF
CDR3nt: TGTGCCAGCACCGGGACTAGCGGGATACGAAATGAGCAGTTCTTC
v_gene: TRBV13
j_gene: TRBJ2-1
d_gene: TRBD2
abundance: few

CDR3aa: CATSRDSSPQPQHF
CDR3nt: TGTGCCACCAGCAGGGACAGTAGCCCTCAGCCCCAGCATTTT
v_gene: TRBV15
j_gene: TRBJ1-5
d_gene: NA
abundance: NA

CDR3aa: CASSVWTSGSTDTQYF
CDR3nt: TGTGCCAGCAGCGTGTGGACTAGCGGGAGCACAGATACGCAGTATTTT
v_gene: TRBV7-8
j_gene: TRBJ2-3
d_gene: TRBD2
abundance: NA

CDR3aa: CATSRDLAGDQFF
CDR3nt: TGTGCCACCAGCAGAGATTTAGCGGGTGATCAGTTCTTC
v_gene: TRBV15
j_gene: TRBJ2-1
d_gene: TRBD2
abundance: NA

CDR3aa: CATSRTSGEHNEQFF
CDR3nt: TGTGCCACCAGTAGGACTAGCGGAGAACACAATGAGCAGTTCTTC
v_gene: TRBV24-1
j_gene: TRBJ2-1
d_gene: TRBD2
abundance: NA